The rows below give T cell receptor beta chains drawn from one sample of a study of identical twins. TCRdb fed the 5' RACE reads into MiXCR, producing one record per CDR3 protein. The sample includes around 680,000 distinct CDR3 sequences, 8.6% seen only once; the top ten take 0.98%. These data are also associated with another study on yellow fever vaccine responses in identical twins.

The material sequenced was PBMCs. The receptors here all came from a woman between 18 and 29 years old in good health. CDR3s include the opening cysteine and the closing phenylalanine or tryptophan. D genes are given only for firm matches. Clone size is shown for a subset of rows, as once, few, many or a class of expanded clone.

CDR3 length,clone size,V gene,J gene,D gene,CDR3 protein,CDR3 DNA
15,many,TRBV28,TRBJ2-5,-,CASSDRAVGKETQYF,TGTGCCAGCAGTGACCGCGCGGTTGGGAAAGAGACCCAGTACTTC
14,many,TRBV20-1,TRBJ2-3,-,CSARIEGFTDTQYF,TGCAGTGCTAGAATCGAGGGTTTCACAGATACGCAGTATTTT
14,many,TRBV7-9,TRBJ2-7,-,CASSREGHSYEQYF,TGTGCCAGCAGCCGGGAAGGGCATTCCTACGAGCAGTACTTC
16,-,TRBV4-3,TRBJ2-7,-,CASSQVGTVQGLEQYF,TGCGCCAGCAGCCAAGTTGGTACGGTACAGGGCTTAGAGCAGTACTTC
13,-,TRBV2,TRBJ2-5,-,CASSPDVRGTQYF,TGTGCCAGCAGTCCGGACGTCAGGGGGACCCAGTACTTC
15,many,TRBV4-3,TRBJ2-1,TRBD1,CASSQEDRGHNEQFF,TGCGCCAGCAGCCAGGAGGACAGGGGGCACAATGAGCAGTTCTTC
14,-,TRBV3-1,TRBJ1-1,-,CASSRLIGVGEAFF,TGTGCCAGCAGCCGCCTCATTGGGGTGGGTGAAGCTTTCTTT
14,few,TRBV27,TRBJ1-2,-,CASSLDSVGYGYTF,TGTGCCAGCAGTTTAGACTCAGTGGGATATGGCTACACCTTC
14,few,TRBV20-1,TRBJ2-2,-,CSARDRGGVGELFF,TGCAGTGCTAGAGACAGGGGGGGCGTCGGGGAGCTGTTTTTT
19,-,TRBV7-6,TRBJ2-2,TRBD2,CASSLGPSGRGVNTGELFF,TGTGCCAGCAGCTTAGGGCCTAGCGGGAGAGGAGTGAACACCGGGGAGCTGTTTTTT
15,-,TRBV6-5,TRBJ2-5,TRBD2,CASSTSGGGSETQYF,TGTGCCAGCAGTACTAGCGGAGGAGGCAGTGAGACCCAGTACTTC
18,-,TRBV27,TRBJ2-6,TRBD1,CASSYLRDRTLGANVLTF,TGTGCCAGCAGTTACCTCCGGGACAGGACTTTGGGGGCCAACGTCCTGACTTTC
15,many,TRBV10-3,TRBJ2-7,TRBD2,CAISDLLAGANEQYF,TGTGCCATCAGTGACTTACTAGCGGGAGCGAATGAGCAGTACTTC
14,many,TRBV7-9,TRBJ2-7,-,CASSPHGGPYEQYF,TGTGCCAGCAGCCCCCACGGGGGCCCCTACGAGCAGTACTTC
16,few,TRBV7-2,TRBJ2-4,-,CASSLFAGRTKNIQYF,TGTGCCAGCAGCTTATTCGCAGGGAGGACCAAAAACATTCAGTACTTC
19,few,TRBV9,TRBJ2-3,TRBD2,CASSVYGTSGGTSTDTQYF,TGTGCCAGCAGCGTTTACGGGACTAGCGGGGGAACTAGCACAGATACGCAGTATTTT
12,-,TRBV28,TRBJ2-1,-,CASSSREDEQFF,TGTGCCAGCAGTTCACGTGAGGATGAGCAGTTCTTC
15,-,TRBV6-1,TRBJ2-1,-,CASSDGHGSYNEQFF,TGTGCCAGCAGTGACGGACATGGCTCCTACAATGAGCAGTTCTTC
13,-,TRBV12-3/TRBV12-4,TRBJ2-1,-,CASPLAPYNEQFF,TGTGCCAGTCCACTCGCCCCCTACAATGAGCAGTTCTTC
20,many,TRBV11-1,TRBJ2-1,TRBD2,CASSPSPGLEGPRSYNEQFF,TGTGCCAGCAGCCCAAGCCCGGGACTAGAGGGCCCCAGATCCTACAATGAGCAGTTCTTC
16,-,TRBV7-8,TRBJ2-1,TRBD1,CASSTAGGQGSIEQFF,TGTGCCAGCAGCACAGCCGGGGGACAGGGCTCCATTGAGCAGTTCTTC
16,few,TRBV5-1,TRBJ2-7,-,CASSLAPGRRTYEQYF,TGCGCCAGCAGCCTAGCGCCGGGACGAAGGACCTACGAGCAGTACTTC
14,many,TRBV4-1,TRBJ1-3,-,CASSRTGPGNTIYF,TGCGCCAGCAGCCGCACAGGGCCTGGAAACACCATATATTTT
16,few,TRBV19,TRBJ2-5,TRBD1,CASNRGPQGPKETQYF,TGTGCCAGCAACAGGGGGCCCCAAGGACCAAAAGAGACCCAGTACTTC
14,few,TRBV20-1,TRBJ2-5,TRBD2,CSARQLAEQETQYF,TGCAGTGCTAGGCAACTAGCGGAACAAGAGACCCAGTACTTC
12,-,TRBV6-5,TRBJ1-2,-,CASSYEGHGYTF,TGTGCCAGCAGTTACGAGGGCCATGGCTACACCTTC
17,many,TRBV3-1,TRBJ2-5,TRBD2,CASSQPASGGTRETQYF,TGTGCCAGCAGCCAACCTGCTAGCGGTGGGACCCGAGAGACCCAGTACTTC
18,few,TRBV6-4,TRBJ2-7,TRBD2,CASKDSGVAGAKPYEQYF,TGTGCCAGCAAAGACTCAGGAGTAGCGGGAGCGAAACCCTACGAGCAGTACTTC
13,few,TRBV12-3/TRBV12-4,TRBJ1-1,-,CASSFQGTAEAFF,TGTGCCAGCAGTTTTCAGGGCACCGCTGAAGCTTTCTTT
16,-,TRBV5-6,TRBJ2-3,-,CAISPGVLEDTDTQYF,TGTGCCATCAGCCCCGGGGTCCTCGAAGACACAGATACGCAGTATTTT
16,many,TRBV4-3,TRBJ2-7,-,CASSQGLTGETYEQYF,TGCGCCAGCAGCCAGGGTTTAACGGGGGAGACGTACGAGCAGTACTTC
15,few,TRBV5-5,TRBJ1-1,-,CASSSRQWGNTEAFF,TGTGCCAGCAGCTCTAGACAGTGGGGGAACACTGAAGCTTTCTTT
16,many,TRBV4-3,TRBJ2-1,TRBD2,CASSQEGLAGVNEQFF,TGCGCCAGCAGCCAAGAAGGACTAGCGGGAGTCAATGAGCAGTTCTTC
14,-,TRBV15,TRBJ2-5,TRBD2,CATASGRHQETQYF,TGTGCCACCGCTAGCGGGAGGCACCAAGAGACCCAGTACTTC
13,-,TRBV29-1,TRBJ2-2,-,CSVERRGTGELFF,TGCAGCGTTGAACGACGGGGCACCGGGGAGCTGTTTTTT
15,few,TRBV29-1,TRBJ2-5,-,CSVTTGRDPQETQYF,TGCAGCGTAACCACGGGTCGGGACCCTCAAGAGACCCAGTACTTC
13,many,TRBV6-5,TRBJ2-3,-,CASSYGRTDTQYF,TGTGCCAGCAGTTACGGACGAACAGATACGCAGTATTTT
16,few,TRBV11-2,TRBJ2-1,TRBD1,CASSTHQGAPYNEQFF,TGTGCCAGCAGCACCCACCAGGGGGCTCCCTACAATGAGCAGTTCTTC
14,-,TRBV2,TRBJ1-4,-,CASSGVERREKLFF,TGTGCCAGCAGTGGAGTCGAGAGGCGTGAAAAACTGTTTTTT
14,-,TRBV11-2,TRBJ2-1,TRBD1,CASSYLDRDNEQFF,TGTGCCAGCAGTTATCTGGACAGGGACAATGAGCAGTTCTTC
14,few,TRBV20-1,TRBJ2-7,-,CSARVFAGLYEQYF,TGCAGTGCTAGAGTCTTTGCGGGCCTCTACGAGCAGTACTTC
13,-,TRBV28,TRBJ2-5,-,CASSDPGRETQYF,TGTGCCAGCAGTGACCCGGGGAGAGAGACCCAGTACTTC
15,-,TRBV9,TRBJ1-2,-,CASSLGGLGDTVLTF,TGTGCCAGCAGCCTGGGGGGACTGGGTGACACGGTCCTCACCTTC
15,few,TRBV6-1,TRBJ2-3,TRBD2,CASSQGLAGVDTQYF,TGTGCCAGCAGCCAGGGACTAGCGGGGGTGGATACGCAGTATTTT
15,few,TRBV14,TRBJ1-4,-,CASSQLLATNEKLFF,TGTGCCAGCAGCCAGCTATTAGCAACTAATGAAAAACTGTTTTTT
13,-,TRBV20-1,TRBJ2-2,-,CSAAGPYTGELFF,TGCAGTGCTGCTGGACCTTACACCGGGGAGCTGTTTTTT